The 14 T cell receptor beta chains below all came from one sample that was sequenced in a study of naive and memory T cell subsets. Ligated cDNA underwent four rounds of PCR with nested alpha and beta constant region primers and SP2. TCRdb passed the UMI-ligation and nested PCR reads through MiXCR, listing each CDR3 protein once. This table holds fewer than 35,000 distinct CDR3 sequences, roughly 7.3% found once. The treatment was: skin biopsy from PPD injection site in Mantoux-positive individual. An oligonucleotide containing a UMI was ligated to the 3' end of TCR cDNA. Material: skin, obtained from a tuberculin skin test site. The receptors stem from an adult in good health.

This clonotype has at least ten counts. The J gene is TRBJ2-7, the V gene TRBV12-5, with 8 bases lining up with TRBD1. The CDR3 length is 14 residues. Germline CDR1 is LGHNT and CDR2 is FRNRAP. V shed 5 bases and J 4 bases; nucleotides not matched to a gene: 7. CDR3: CASGHRTGPYEQYF. The CDR3 region has the DNA TGTGCTAGTGGTCATCGGACAGGGCCATACGAGCAGTACTTC.

This clonotype was counted many times. This rearrangement joins TRBV9 to TRBJ2-1; D possibly corresponds to TRBD1 (7 bases). Trimming took off 3 bases at V and 2 bases at J, with 15 bases between the two ends. Germline values: CDR1 SGDLS, CDR2 YYNGEE. This CDR3 contains 16 residues. The CDR3 region has the DNA TGTGCCAGCAGCGGGGGGGTGACAGGGACCTACAATGAGCAGTTCTTC. This encodes CASSGGVTGTYNEQFF.

This clonotype was counted at least ten times. The chain links TRBV6-4 to TRBJ1-1; weak D call: TRBD1 (6 bases). The CDR3 runs to 15 residues. In germline, CDR1 is MRHNA, CDR2 SNTAGT. With 4 bases removed from V and 1 base from J, the gap between germline ends came to 13 bases. The CDR3, as DNA: TGTGCCAGCAGTGCGGACCCGGGGGCGAACACTGAAGCTTTCTTT. It codes for CASSADPGANTEAFF.

This clonotype was seen repeatedly, ten times or more. The CDR3 is CSAPRRMADTQYF. The CDR3 nucleotides read TGCAGTGCCCCCCGTCGGATGGCAGATACGCAGTATTTT. The rearrangement joins TRBV20-1 to TRBJ2-3; D is ambiguous. The CDR3 contains 13 residues. V gave up 6 bases and J gave up 4 bases, with 14 bases separating them. Per the germline V gene, CDR1 is DFQATT and CDR2 is SNEGSKA (reference sequence).

In its sample, this clonotype was seen a few times. A much larger clone differs from this one at a single base, so this may be a read error. The gene calls are TRBV10-3 and TRBJ2-5, with TRBD2 matching 11 bases. Germline-derived CDR1 and CDR2 are ENHRY and SYGVKD. This CDR3 has 18 amino acids. V was pared by 2 bases and J by 4 bases, with 12 bases of the junction left unmatched. CDR3 coding DNA: TGTGCCATCAGTGAGCCGGGACTAGCGGCGGAGAGGGCAGAGACCCAGTACTTC. Its protein is CAISEPGLAAERAETQYF.

This clonotype was counted ten times or more. The rearrangement links TRBV6-6 to TRBJ2-5; 11 bases are shared with TRBD1. Germline CDR1 reads MNHNY; CDR2 reads SVGAGI (reference sequence). The CDR3 sequence is 15 residues long. The ends lost 4 bases at V and 6 bases at J; junction bases unmatched: 7. In nucleotides, the CDR3 is TGTGCCAGCAGTTCTCGGACAGGGGGCCTGAAGACCCAGTACTTC. It translates to CASSSRTGGLKTQYF.

The sample holds many counts of this clonotype. The V call is TRBV7-6, the J call TRBJ2-5; TRBD2 matches 7 bases. CDR1 and CDR2 from the germline V gene are SGHVS and FNYEAQ. V trimming: 1 base; J trimming: 0 bases; junction bases outside the gene matches: 5. There are 16 residues in the CDR3. CDR3 in DNA: TGTGCCAGCAGCTTAGGGGTTAGCGGGTACCAAGAGACCCAGTACTTC. Its translation: CASSLGVSGYQETQYF.

The table lists this clonotype with a few counts. The chain uses TRBV20-1 and TRBJ2-1; 11 bases agree with TRBD2. The CDR3 covers 16 residues. Germline V gene sequence: CDR1 DFQATT, CDR2 SNEGSKA (reference sequence). J gave up 4 bases and V 0 bases, and 5 bases lay outside the gene matches. CDR3 in DNA: TGCAGTGCTAGAGATAAACCTAGCGGGGGGTACAATGAGCAGTTCTTC. It codes for CSARDKPSGGYNEQFF.

The sample holds many counts of this clonotype. The gene calls are TRBV4-1 and TRBJ2-7; D unclear. The V gene lost 0 bases and the J gene lost 3 bases, with 12 bases spanning the gap. CDR3 length equals 15 residues. Germline assignment: CDR1 MGHRA and CDR2 YSYEKL. CDR3 region: CASSQESNNFYEQYF. CDR3 bases: TGCGCCAGCAGCCAAGAATCCAATAATTTCTACGAGCAGTACTTC.

This clonotype was recorded at least ten times. The chain recombines TRBV25-1 with TRBJ2-2; D is uncertain. The V and J ends lost 5 bases and 1 base respectively, with 5 bases between them. This CDR3 comprises 13 residues. From germline, CDR1 is MGHDK and CDR2 SYGVNS. The DNA of the CDR3 is TGTGCCAGCAGTAGAGGGAACACCGGGGAGCTGTTTTTT. This encodes CASSRGNTGELFF. The full variable domain, in which reference TRBV25-1 and TRBJ2-2 provide the parts outside the CDR3, is EADIYQTPRYLVIGTGKKITLECSQTMGHDKMYWYQQDPGMELHLIHYSYGVNSTEKGDLSSESTVSRIRTEHFPLTLESARPSHTSQYLCASSRGNTGELFFGEGSRLTVL.

This clonotype appeared many times. V gene TRBV21-1 combines with J gene TRBJ2-3; the table's D call TRBD1 went unverified against the DNA. TRBV21-1 is a pseudogene segment. This CDR3 comprises 20 residues. This chain's CDR3 is CASSKVVRSGPRAFTDTQYF. The CDR3 nucleotides read TGTGCCAGCAGCAAAGTGGTGCGATCGGGGCCCCGGGCTTTCACAGATACGCAGTATTTT.

J is TRBJ2-5 and V is TRBV5-5; possible D gene TRBD2, 5 bases. The CDR3 loop spans 14 amino acids. With 0 bases removed from V and 4 bases from J, the gap between germline ends came to 10 bases. CDR1 SGHKS and CDR2 YYEKEE come from the germline V gene (reference sequence). The CDR3 DNA is TGTGCCAGCAGCTTGGATGAGGGTCGAGAGACCCAGTACTTC. Encoded protein: CASSLDEGRETQYF.

This clonotype has ten or more counts. V is TRBV20-1 and J is TRBJ2-2, with D maybe TRBD1 (5 bases). In germline, CDR1 is DFQATT, CDR2 SNEGSKA (reference sequence). The CDR3 length is 15 residues. The V end was cut by 1 base, the J end by 1 base, with 10 bases between. In DNA form, the CDR3 reads TGCAGTGCTAGAGGGTTCCAGGGGAACACCGGGGAGCTGTTTTTT. Its protein product is CSARGFQGNTGELFF.

This clonotype has at least ten counts. The chain combines TRBV6-2 or TRBV6-3 with TRBJ1-5, with 7 bases aligning to TRBD1. The germline V gene encodes CDR1 MNHEY and CDR2 SVGEGT. This CDR3 is built from 16 residues. The V segment lost 4 bases and the J segment 4 bases; nucleotides outside the gene matches: 10. The CDR3 region has the DNA TGTGCCAGCAGTTTGGGGGGACAGAAGGGAAATCAGCCCCAGCATTTT. Translated, it gives CASSLGGQKGNQPQHF.